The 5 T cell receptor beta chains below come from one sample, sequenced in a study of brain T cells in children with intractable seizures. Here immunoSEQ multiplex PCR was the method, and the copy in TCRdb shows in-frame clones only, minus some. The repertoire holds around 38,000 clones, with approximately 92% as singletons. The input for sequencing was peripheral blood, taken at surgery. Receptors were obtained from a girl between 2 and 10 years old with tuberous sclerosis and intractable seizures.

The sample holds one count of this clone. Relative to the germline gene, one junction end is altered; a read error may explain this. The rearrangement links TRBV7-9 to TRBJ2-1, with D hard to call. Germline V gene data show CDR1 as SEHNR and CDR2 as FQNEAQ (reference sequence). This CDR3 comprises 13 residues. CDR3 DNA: TGTGCCAGCAGCTTAGTTCCCGCTAGGGTTAGGGTCTTC. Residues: CASSLVPARVRVF.

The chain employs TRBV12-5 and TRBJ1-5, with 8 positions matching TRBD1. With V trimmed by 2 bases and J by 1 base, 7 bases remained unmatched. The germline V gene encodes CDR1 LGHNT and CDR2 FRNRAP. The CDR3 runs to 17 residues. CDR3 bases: TGTGCTAGTGGTTTGTACGGACAGGGTGGAAGCAATCAGCCCCAGCATTTT. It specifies CASGLYGQGGSNQPQHF.

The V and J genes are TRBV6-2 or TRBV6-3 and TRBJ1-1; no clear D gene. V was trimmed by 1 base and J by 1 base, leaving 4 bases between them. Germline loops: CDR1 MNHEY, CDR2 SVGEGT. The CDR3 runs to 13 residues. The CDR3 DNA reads TGTGCCAGCAGTTACTTTAAGAACACTGAAGCTTTCTTT. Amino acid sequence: CASSYFKNTEAFF.

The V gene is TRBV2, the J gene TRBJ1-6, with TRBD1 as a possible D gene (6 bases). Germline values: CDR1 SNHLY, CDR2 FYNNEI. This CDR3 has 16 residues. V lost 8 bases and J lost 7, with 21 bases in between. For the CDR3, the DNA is TGTGCCAGCCGAGGACAGAAATTGAACAAGAATTCACCCCTCCACTTT. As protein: CASRGQKLNKNSPLHF.

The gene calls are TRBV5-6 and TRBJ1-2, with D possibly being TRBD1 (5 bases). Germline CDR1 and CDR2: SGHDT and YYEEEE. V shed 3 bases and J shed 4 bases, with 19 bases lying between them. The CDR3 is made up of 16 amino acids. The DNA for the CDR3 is TGTGCCAGCAGCTACGGAGGGACTCAAACTTTCTATGGCTACACCTTC. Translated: CASSYGGTQTFYGYTF.